This T cell receptor (beta chain) derives from a study of shared clonotypes between healthy human individuals. In the study overall: The study enrolled a couple of women and three men aged 18 to 49. CD8 memory received one plate per donor, CD8 naive two, CD4 memory three and CD4 naive three. General study results and limits: The study found lower generation probabilities in non-shared clonotypes than in those shared by all four donors.

This table comes from immunoSEQ multiplex PCR, and its TCRdb copy is limited to in-frame clones, with some not included. The top ten hold 1.2% to 1.5% of the sample, which has 950,000 to 1,100,000 clones, approximately 76% seen once. Per the germline V gene, CDR1 is ENHRY and CDR2 is SYGVKD. The CDR3 covers 12 residues. The germline V and J ends were trimmed by 3 bases and 3 bases, with 5 bases remaining between them. Comments on this clone: The antigen is unknown.

Sequenced input: memory CD4+ T cells sorted from blood. Subset defined: CD45RA-negative fraction. This sequence was found in a man aged 18 to 30 in good health. The chain recombines TRBV10-3 with TRBJ1-2; no clear D gene. CDR3 bases: TGTGCCATCAGTGAAACGTACTATGGCTACACCTTC. This codes for CAISETYYGYTF.